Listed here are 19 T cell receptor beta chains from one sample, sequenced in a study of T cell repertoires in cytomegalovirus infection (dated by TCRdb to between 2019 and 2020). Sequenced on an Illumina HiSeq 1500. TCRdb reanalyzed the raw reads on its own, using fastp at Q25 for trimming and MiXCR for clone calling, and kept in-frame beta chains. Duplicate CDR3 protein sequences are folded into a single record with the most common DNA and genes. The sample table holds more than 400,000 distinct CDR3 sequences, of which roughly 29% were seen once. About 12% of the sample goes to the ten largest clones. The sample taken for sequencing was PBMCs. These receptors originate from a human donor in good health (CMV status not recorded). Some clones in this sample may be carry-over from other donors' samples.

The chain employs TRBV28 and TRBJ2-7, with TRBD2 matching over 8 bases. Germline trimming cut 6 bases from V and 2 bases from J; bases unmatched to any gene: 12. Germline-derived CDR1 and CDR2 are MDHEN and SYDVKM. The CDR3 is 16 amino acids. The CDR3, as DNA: TGTGCCAGCAGGTCCACCGGGGGGGACACAACCTACGAGCAGTACTTC. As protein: CASRSTGGDTTYEQYF. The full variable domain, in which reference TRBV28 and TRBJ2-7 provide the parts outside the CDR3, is DVKVTQSSRYLVKRTGEKVFLECVQDMDHENMFWYRQDPGLGLRLIYFSYDVKMKEKGDIPEGYSVSREKKERFSLILESASTNQTSMYLCASRSTGGDTTYEQYFGPGTRLTVT.

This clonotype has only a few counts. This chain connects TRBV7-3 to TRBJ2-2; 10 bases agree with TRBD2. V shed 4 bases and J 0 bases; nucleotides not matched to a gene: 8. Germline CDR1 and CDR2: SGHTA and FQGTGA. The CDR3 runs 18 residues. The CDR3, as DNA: TGTGCCAGCAGCTCCAGGACTAGCGGAGCGGCGAACACCGGGGAGCTGTTTTTT. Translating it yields CASSSRTSGAANTGELFF.

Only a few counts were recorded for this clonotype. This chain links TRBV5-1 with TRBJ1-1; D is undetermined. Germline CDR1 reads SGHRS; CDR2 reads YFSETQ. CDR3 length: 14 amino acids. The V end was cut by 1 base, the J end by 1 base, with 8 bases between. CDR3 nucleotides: TGCGCCAGCAGCTTGTATCTCACGAACACTGAAGCTTTCTTT. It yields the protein CASSLYLTNTEAFF.

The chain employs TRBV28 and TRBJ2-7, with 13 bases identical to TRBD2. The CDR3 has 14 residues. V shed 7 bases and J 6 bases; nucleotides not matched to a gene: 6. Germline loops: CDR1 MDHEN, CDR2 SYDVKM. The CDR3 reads CASTLTSGRAEQYF. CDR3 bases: TGTGCCAGCACCCTTACTAGCGGGAGGGCCGAGCAGTACTTC.

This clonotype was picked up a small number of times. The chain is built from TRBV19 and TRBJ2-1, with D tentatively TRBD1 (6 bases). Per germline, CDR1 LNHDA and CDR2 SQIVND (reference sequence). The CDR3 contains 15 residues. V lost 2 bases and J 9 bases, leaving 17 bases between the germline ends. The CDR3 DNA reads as TGTGCCAGTAGTATACGGCGGGCACTAGGGGGTGAGCAGTTCTTC. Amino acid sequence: CASSIRRALGGEQFF.

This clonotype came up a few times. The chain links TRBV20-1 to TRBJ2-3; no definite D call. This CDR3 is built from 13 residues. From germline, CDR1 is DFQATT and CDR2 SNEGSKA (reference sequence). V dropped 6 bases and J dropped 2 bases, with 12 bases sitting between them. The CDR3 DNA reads TGCAGTGCGCTCCGGACGATCACAGATACGCAGTATTTT. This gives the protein CSALRTITDTQYF.

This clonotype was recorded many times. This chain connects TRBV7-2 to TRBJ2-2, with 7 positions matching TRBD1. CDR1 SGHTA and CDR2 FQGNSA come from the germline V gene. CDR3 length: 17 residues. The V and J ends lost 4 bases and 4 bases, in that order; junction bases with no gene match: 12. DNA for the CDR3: TGTGCCAGCAGCTCAGTACAGGGGATGGTTGTCACCGGGGAGCTGTTTTTT. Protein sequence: CASSSVQGMVVTGELFF.

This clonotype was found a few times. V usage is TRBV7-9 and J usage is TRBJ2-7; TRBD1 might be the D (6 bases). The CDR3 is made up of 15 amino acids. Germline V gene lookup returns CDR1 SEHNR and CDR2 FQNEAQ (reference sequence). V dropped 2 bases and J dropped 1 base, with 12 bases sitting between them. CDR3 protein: CASSLPAGQSYEQYF. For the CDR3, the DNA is TGTGCCAGCAGCTTACCGGCAGGACAGTCCTACGAGCAGTACTTC.

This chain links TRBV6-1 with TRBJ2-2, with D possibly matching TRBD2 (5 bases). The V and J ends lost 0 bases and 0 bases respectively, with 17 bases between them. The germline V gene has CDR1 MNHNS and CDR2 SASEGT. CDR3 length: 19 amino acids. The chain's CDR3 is CASSEADFKKFANTGELFF. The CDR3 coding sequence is TGTGCCAGCAGTGAAGCGGACTTCAAAAAGTTCGCGAACACCGGGGAGCTGTTTTTT.

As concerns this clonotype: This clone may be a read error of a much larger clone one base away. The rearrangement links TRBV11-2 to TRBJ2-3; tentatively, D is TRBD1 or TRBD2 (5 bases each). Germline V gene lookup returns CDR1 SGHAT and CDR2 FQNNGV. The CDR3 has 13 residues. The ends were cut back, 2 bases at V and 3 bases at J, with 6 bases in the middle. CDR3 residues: CASSLWGTDTQYF. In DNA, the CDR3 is TGTGCCAGCAGCTTATGGGGGACAGATACGCAGTATTTT.

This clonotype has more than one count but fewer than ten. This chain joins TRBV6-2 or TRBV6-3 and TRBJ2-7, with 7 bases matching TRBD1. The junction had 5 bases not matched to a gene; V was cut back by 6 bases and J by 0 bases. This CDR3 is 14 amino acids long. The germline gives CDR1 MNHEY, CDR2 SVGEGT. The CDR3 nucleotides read TGTGCCAGCAGGACCTCAGGGGGCTCCTACGAGCAGTACTTC. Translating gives CASRTSGGSYEQYF.

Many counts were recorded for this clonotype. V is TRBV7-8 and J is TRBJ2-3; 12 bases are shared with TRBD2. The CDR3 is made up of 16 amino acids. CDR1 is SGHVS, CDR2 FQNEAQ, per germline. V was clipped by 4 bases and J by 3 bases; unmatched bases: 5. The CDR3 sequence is CASSSETSGRTDTQYF. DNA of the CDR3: TGTGCCAGCAGCTCCGAGACTAGCGGGAGAACAGATACGCAGTATTTT.

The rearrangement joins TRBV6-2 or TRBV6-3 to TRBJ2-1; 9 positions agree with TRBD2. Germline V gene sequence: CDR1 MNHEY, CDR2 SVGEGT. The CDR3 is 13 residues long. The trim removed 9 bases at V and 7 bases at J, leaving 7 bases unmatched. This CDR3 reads CASRAGGGNEQFF. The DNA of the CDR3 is TGTGCCAGTCGGGCGGGAGGGGGGAATGAGCAGTTCTTC.

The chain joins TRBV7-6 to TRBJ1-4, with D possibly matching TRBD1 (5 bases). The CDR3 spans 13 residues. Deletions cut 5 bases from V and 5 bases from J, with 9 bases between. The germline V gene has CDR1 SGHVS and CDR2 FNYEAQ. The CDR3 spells CASSRGSNEKLFF. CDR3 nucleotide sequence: TGTGCCAGCAGCCGGGGCAGCAATGAAAAACTGTTTTTT.

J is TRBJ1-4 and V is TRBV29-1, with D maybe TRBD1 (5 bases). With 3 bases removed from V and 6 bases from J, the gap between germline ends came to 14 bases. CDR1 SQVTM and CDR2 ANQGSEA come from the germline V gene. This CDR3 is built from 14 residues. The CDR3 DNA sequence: TGCAGCGTTGAGGCTCCAGGGATAGATGAAAAACTGTTTTTT. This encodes CSVEAPGIDEKLFF.

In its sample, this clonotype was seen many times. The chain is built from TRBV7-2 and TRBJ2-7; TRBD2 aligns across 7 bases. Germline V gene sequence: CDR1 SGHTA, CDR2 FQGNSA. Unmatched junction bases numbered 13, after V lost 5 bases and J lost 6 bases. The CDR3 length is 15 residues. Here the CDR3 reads CASSPGGEGPREQYF. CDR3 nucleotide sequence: TGTGCCAGCAGCCCCGGAGGGGAGGGGCCCCGCGAGCAGTACTTC.

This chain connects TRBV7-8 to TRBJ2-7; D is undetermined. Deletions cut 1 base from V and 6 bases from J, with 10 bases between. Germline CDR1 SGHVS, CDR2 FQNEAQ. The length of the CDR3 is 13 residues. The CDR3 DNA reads TGTGCCAGCAGCTTAGAAGGGCCTAGCGAGCAGTACGTC. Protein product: CASSLEGPSEQYV.

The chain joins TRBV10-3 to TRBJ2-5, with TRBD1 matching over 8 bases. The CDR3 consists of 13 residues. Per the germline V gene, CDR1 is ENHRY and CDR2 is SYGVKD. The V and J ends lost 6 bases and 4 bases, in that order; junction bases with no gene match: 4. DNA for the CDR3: TGTGCCATCAGCCGACAGGGGTTAGAGACCCAGTACTTC. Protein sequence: CAISRQGLETQYF.

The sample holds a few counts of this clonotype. The CDR3 nucleotides read TGCGCCAGCAGCTCCCGCAAAGGAGAGCGGGAGGTAACCTACGAGCAGTACGTC. It codes for CASSSRKGEREVTYEQYV. V is TRBV4-1 and J is TRBJ2-7; TRBD2 agrees at 9 bases. J lost 2 bases, V lost 5 bases, and 16 bases had no gene match. Germline CDR1 is MGHRA and CDR2 is YSYEKL. The CDR3 spans 18 residues.